The count of the clone carrying this T cell receptor beta chain is one. The repertoire was sequenced with immunoSEQ multiplex PCR; TCRdb's copy has only in-frame clones and lacks some. This sample has 130,000 to 150,000 clones, with about 87% found just once. The entry originates in a study of blood T cell repertoires in COVID-19. The germline CDR1 and CDR2 sequences are MDHEN and SYDVKM. Trimming took 3 bases from V and 1 from J, leaving 6 bases between them. This CDR3 has 13 amino acids. The genes are TRBV28 and TRBJ2-5, with D uncertain. This receptor was taken from a middle-aged woman with acute or convalescent COVID-19. Sequenced material: peripheral blood. In nucleotides, the CDR3 is TGTGCCAGCAGTTTTGGCTTCCAAGAGACCCAGTACTTC. Protein sequence: CASSFGFQETQYF.